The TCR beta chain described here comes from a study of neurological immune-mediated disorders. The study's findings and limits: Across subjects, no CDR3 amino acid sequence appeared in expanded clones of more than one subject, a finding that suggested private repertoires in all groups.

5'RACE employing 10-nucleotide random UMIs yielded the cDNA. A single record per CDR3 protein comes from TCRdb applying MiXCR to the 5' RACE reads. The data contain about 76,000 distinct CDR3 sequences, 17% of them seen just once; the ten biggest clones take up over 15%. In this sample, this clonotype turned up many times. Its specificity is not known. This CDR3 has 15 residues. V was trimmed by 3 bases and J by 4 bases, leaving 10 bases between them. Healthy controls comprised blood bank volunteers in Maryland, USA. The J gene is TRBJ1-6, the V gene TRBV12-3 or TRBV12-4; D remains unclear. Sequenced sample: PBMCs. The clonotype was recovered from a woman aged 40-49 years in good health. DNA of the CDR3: TGTGCCAGCAGTTTTAGGGCAGCGTATAATTCACCCCTCCACTTT. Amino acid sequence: CASSFRAAYNSPLHF.